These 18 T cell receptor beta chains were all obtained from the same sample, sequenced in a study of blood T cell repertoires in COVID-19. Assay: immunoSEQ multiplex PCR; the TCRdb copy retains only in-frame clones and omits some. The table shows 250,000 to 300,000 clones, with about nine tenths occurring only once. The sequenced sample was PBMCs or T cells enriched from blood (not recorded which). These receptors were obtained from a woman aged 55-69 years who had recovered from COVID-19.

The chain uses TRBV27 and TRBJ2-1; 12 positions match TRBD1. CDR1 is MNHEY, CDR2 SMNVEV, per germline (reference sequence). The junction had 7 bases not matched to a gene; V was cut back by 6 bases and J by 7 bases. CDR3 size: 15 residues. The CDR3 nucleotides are TGTGCCAGCAGACCGGGACAGGGGGCTTGGAATGAGCAGTTCTTC. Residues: CASRPGQGAWNEQFF.

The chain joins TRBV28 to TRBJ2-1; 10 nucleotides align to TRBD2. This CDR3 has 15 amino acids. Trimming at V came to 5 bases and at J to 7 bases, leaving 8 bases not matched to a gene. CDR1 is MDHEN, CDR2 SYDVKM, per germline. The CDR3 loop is CASSQGSGRSNEQFF. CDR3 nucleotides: TGTGCCAGCAGTCAGGGTAGCGGGAGGTCGAATGAGCAGTTCTTC.

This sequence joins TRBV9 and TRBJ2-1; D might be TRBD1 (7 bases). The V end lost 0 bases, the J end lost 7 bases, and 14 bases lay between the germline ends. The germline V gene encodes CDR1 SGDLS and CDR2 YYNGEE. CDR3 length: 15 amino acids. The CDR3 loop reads CASSVGGGAGNEQFF. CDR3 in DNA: TGTGCCAGCAGCGTAGGAGGGGGCGCGGGGAATGAGCAGTTCTTC.

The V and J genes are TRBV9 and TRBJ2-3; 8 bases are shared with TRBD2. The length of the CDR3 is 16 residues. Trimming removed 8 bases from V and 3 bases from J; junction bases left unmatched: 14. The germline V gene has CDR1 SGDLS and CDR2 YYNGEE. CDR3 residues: CASTPRGGGLTDTQYF. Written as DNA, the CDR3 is TGTGCCAGTACCCCCAGGGGCGGGGGGTTGACAGATACGCAGTATTTT. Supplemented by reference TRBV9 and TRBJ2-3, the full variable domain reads DSGVTQTPKHLITATGQRVTLRCSPRSGDLSVYWYQQSLDQGLQFLIQYYNGEERAKGNILERFSAQQFPDLHSELNLSSLELGDSALYFCASTPRGGGLTDTQYFGPGTRLTVL.

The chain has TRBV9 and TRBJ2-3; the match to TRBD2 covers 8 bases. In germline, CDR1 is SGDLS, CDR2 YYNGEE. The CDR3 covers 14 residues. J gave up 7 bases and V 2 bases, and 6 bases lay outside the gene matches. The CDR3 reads CASSVQREGHTQYF. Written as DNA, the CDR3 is TGTGCCAGCAGCGTGCAACGGGAGGGGCATACGCAGTATTTT.

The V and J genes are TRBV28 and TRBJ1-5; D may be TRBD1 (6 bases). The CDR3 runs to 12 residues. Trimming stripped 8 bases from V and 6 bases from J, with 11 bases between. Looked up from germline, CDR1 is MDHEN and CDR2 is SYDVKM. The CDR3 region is CASYREGQPQHF. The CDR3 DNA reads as TGTGCCAGCTACAGGGAGGGTCAGCCCCAGCATTTT.

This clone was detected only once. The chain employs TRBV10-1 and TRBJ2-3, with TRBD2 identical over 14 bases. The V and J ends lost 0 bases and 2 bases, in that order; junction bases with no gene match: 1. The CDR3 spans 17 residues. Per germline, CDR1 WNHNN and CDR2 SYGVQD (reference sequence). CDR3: CASSESTSGGVTDTQYF. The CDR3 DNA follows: TGCGCCAGCAGTGAGTCGACTAGCGGGGGGGTCACAGATACGCAGTATTTT.

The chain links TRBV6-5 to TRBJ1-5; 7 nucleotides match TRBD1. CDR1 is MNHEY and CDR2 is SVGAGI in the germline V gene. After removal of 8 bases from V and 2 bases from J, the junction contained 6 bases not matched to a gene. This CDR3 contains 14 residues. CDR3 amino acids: CASGTGAGNQPQHF. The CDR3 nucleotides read TGTGCCAGCGGCACAGGGGCCGGCAATCAGCCCCAGCATTTT.

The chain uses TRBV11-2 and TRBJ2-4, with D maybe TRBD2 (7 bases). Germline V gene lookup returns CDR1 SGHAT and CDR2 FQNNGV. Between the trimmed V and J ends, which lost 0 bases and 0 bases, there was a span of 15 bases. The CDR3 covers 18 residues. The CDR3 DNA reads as TGTGCCAGCAGCTTAGAGTGGGGAGGGGGGCTAGCCAAAAACATTCAGTACTTC. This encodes CASSLEWGGGLAKNIQYF.

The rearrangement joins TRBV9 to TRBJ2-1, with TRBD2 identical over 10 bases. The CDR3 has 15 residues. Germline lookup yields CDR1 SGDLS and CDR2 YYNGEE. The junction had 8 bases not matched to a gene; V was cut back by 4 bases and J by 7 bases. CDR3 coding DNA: TGTGCCAGCAGCCCGAGCGGGAGGGCCGATAATGAGCAGTTCTTC. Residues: CASSPSGRADNEQFF.

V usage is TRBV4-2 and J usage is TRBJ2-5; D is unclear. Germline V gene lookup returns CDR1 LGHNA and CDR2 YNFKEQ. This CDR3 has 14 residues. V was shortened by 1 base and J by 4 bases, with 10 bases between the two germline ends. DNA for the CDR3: TGTGCCAGCAGCCAAGTCTCTAGATCAGAGACCCAGTACTTC. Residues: CASSQVSRSETQYF.

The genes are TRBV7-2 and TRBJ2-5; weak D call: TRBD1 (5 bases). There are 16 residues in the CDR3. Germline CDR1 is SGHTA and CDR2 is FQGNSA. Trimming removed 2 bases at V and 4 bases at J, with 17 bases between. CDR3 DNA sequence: TGTGCCAGCAGCTTAAGGGCAGGGTTTGAAGTAGAGACCCAGTACTTC. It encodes CASSLRAGFEVETQYF.

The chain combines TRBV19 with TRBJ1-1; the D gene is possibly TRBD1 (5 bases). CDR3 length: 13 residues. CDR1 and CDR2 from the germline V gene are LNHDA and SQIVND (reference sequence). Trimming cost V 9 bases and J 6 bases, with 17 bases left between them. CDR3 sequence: CASLREGVSEAFF. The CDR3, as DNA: TGTGCCAGCCTCAGGGAGGGAGTATCTGAAGCTTTCTTT.

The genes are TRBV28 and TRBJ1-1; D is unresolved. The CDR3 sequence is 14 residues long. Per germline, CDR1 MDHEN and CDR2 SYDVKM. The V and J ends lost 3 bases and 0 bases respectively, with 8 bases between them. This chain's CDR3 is CASSLSGLNTEAFF. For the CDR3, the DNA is TGTGCCAGCAGTTTGAGCGGGTTGAACACTGAAGCTTTCTTT.

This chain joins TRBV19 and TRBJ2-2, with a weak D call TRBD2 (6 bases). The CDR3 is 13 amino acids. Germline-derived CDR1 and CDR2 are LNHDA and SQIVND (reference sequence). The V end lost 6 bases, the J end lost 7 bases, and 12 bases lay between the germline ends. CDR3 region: CASRAGSGGELFF. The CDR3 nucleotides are TGTGCCAGTAGGGCGGGGAGTGGCGGGGAGCTGTTTTTT.

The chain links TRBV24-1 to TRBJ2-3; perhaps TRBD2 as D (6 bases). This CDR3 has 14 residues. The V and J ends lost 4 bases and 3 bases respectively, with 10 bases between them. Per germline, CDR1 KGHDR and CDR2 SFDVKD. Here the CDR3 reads CATSDLGTTDTQYF. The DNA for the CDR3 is TGTGCCACCAGTGACCTTGGGACTACAGATACGCAGTATTTT.

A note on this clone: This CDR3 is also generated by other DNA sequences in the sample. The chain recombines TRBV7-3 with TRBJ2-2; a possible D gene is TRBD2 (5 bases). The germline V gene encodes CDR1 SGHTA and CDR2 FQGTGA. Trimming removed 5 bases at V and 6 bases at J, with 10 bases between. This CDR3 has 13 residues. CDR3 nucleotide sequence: TGTGCCAGCAGCCCCGGACTGTCCGGGGAGCTGTTTTTT. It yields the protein CASSPGLSGELFF.

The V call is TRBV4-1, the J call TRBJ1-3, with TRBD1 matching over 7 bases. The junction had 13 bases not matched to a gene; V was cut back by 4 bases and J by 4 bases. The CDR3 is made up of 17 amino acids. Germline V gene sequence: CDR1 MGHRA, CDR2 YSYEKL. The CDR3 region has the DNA TGCGCCAGCAGCCTTCAGTTAAGGGGGCCGGGGGGAAACACCATATATTTT. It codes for CASSLQLRGPGGNTIYF.